The clone carrying this T cell receptor (beta chain) was observed once. The PCR ran on 60 Vbeta and 13 Jbeta primers. This table comes from immunoSEQ multiplex PCR, and its TCRdb copy is limited to in-frame clones, with some not included. This table holds over 50,000 clones, around 80% found once. This record belongs to a study of cytomegalovirus exposure and HLA in healthy donors. Per germline, CDR1 SEHNR and CDR2 FQNEAQ (reference sequence). V was trimmed by 5 bases and J by 4 bases, leaving 18 bases between them. This CDR3 region has 16 residues. The material sequenced was PBMCs. This TCR came from a man over 45 in good health and CMV-seropositive. This chain joins TRBV7-9 and TRBJ1-3; maybe TRBD1 (5 bases). Here the CDR3 reads CASSPNRFFSGNTIYF. CDR3 coding DNA: TGTGCCAGCAGCCCTAACAGGTTTTTCTCGGGAAACACCATATATTTT.